Shown below are 13 T cell receptor beta chains from a single sample sequenced in a study of CD8 T cells in ankylosing spondylitis (dated by TCRdb to the late 2010s). General conclusions and limits of the study: A TCR beta motif made up of several highly homologous amino acid variants appeared to be characteristic of blood from ankylosing spondylitis patients.

No antigens are known for them. The protocol used for the library was 5' RACE. Sequencing relied on an Illumina HiSeq 2500. In-frame beta chains were kept once TCRdb had trimmed the public reads at Q25 with fastp and called clones with MiXCR. Duplicate CDR3 protein sequences are folded into a single record with the most common DNA and genes. This sample holds 450,000 to 550,000 distinct CDR3 sequences; less than 6% were observed only once. The biggest ten clones account for under 4.5% of the sample. Sample: blood, either unsorted or a sorted T cell fraction (not recorded which). The receptors originated from a male donor with ankylosing spondylitis.

This clonotype was seen at least ten times. V is TRBV29-1 and J is TRBJ1-3; 9 bases align to TRBD1. CDR3 length: 14 residues. V shed 3 bases and J 4 bases; nucleotides not matched to a gene: 4. Germline assignment: CDR1 SQVTM and CDR2 ANQGSEA. CDR3 DNA sequence: TGCAGCGTTGACCCGGACAGGGGAGGAAACACCATATATTTT. It encodes CSVDPDRGGNTIYF.

The genes are TRBV20-1 and TRBJ2-2, with D uncertain. V shed 1 base and J shed 7 bases, with 7 bases lying between them. Germline CDR1 DFQATT, CDR2 SNEGSKA (reference sequence). CDR3 length: 12 amino acids. The CDR3 protein is CSARGILGELFF. The CDR3 DNA follows: TGCAGTGCTAGAGGGATTCTCGGGGAGCTGTTTTTT.

This clonotype was found a few times. The gene calls are TRBV12-3 or TRBV12-4 and TRBJ1-3; D remains unclear. Trimming removed 4 bases from V and 5 bases from J, with 6 bases in between. This CDR3 has 12 amino acids. The CDR3 is CASSSRRNTIYF. The CDR3 bases are TGTGCCAGCAGTTCTAGAAGAAACACCATATATTTT.

This clonotype has more than one count but fewer than ten. V is TRBV28 and J is TRBJ2-1; D possibly corresponds to TRBD2 (6 bases). Germline V gene lookup returns CDR1 MDHEN and CDR2 SYDVKM. V was clipped by 2 bases and J by 0 bases, with 17 bases between them. CDR3 length equals 18 residues. The CDR3 sequence is CASSLGLPGGSSYNEQFF. CDR3 nucleotides: TGTGCCAGCAGTTTAGGCCTACCCGGGGGAAGCTCCTACAATGAGCAGTTCTTC.

This clonotype was observed at least ten times. The V gene is TRBV10-2, the J gene TRBJ1-2; TRBD1 matches at 9 bases. The germline V gene has CDR1 WSHSY and CDR2 SAAADI. There are 15 residues in the CDR3. After removal of 6 bases from V and 1 base from J, the junction contained 6 bases not matched to a gene. The CDR3 region has the DNA TGCGCCAGCAGAGGGACAGGGATTTTTAACTATGGCTACACCTTC. Protein sequence: CASRGTGIFNYGYTF.

Ten or more counts support this clonotype. The CDR3 DNA follows: TGCGCCAGCAGCCAAGATCTGCAGGGGCTGAGGACTTTCTTT. Translation gives CASSQDLQGLRTFF. The genes are TRBV4-3 and TRBJ1-1; possibly TRBD1 for D (6 bases). The CDR3 covers 14 residues. V lost 0 bases and J 12 bases, leaving 17 bases between the germline ends. Looked up from germline, CDR1 is LGHNA and CDR2 is YSLEER.

This clonotype was seen a few times. The chain joins TRBV7-8 to TRBJ2-7; TRBD1 aligns across 10 bases. CDR1 is SGHVS, CDR2 FQNEAQ, per germline. V was pared by 8 bases and J by 5 bases, with 12 bases of the junction left unmatched. The CDR3 spans 15 residues. The CDR3 sequence: CASSHRTGGNDEQYF. The CDR3, as DNA: TGTGCCAGCTCACACCGGACAGGGGGAAACGACGAGCAGTACTTC.

This clonotype was observed at least ten times. This chain links TRBV7-9 with TRBJ2-1, with D possibly matching TRBD1 (7 bases). Germline V gene sequence: CDR1 SEHNR, CDR2 FQNEAQ (reference sequence). This CDR3 is built from 15 residues. The ends were cut back, 4 bases at V and 7 bases at J, with 17 bases in the middle. DNA of the CDR3: TGTGCCAGCAGCTCCCGAGGCGCAGGGGGGAATGAGCAGTTCTTC. This translates into CASSSRGAGGNEQFF.

The chain carries TRBV10-3 and TRBJ2-7; 10 nucleotides align to TRBD1. Germline lookup yields CDR1 ENHRY and CDR2 SYGVKD. CDR3 size: 13 residues. V shed 9 bases, J shed 2 bases, and the junction held 4 bases outside the gene matches. CDR3: CAMGQGSPYEQYF. DNA of the CDR3: TGTGCCATGGGACAGGGGTCCCCCTACGAGCAGTACTTC.

This clonotype was seen only a few times. The V gene is TRBV3-1, the J gene TRBJ1-5, with 9 bases matching TRBD1. In germline, CDR1 is LGHDT, CDR2 YNNKEL (reference sequence). The V gene end was trimmed by 1 base and the J gene end by 7 bases; junction bases not matched to a gene: 5. The CDR3 sequence is 15 residues long. The CDR3: CASSQGDREGQPQHF. CDR3 bases: TGTGCCAGCAGCCAAGGGGACAGGGAGGGACAGCCCCAGCATTTT.

In its sample, this clonotype was seen a few times. J is TRBJ2-7 and V is TRBV5-5; D uncertain. The V gene's germline CDR1 is SGHKS and CDR2 YYEKEE (reference sequence). The CDR3 spans 13 residues. Trimming took 4 bases from V and 3 from J, leaving 11 bases between them. CDR3 nucleotides: TGTGCCAGCAGCACAGCAGGCGGCTACGAGCAGTACTTC. Its translation is CASSTAGGYEQYF. Filled out from reference TRBV5-5 and TRBJ2-7, the complete variable domain reads DAGVTQSPTHLIKTRGQQVTLRCSPISGHKSVSWYQQVLGQGPQFIFQYYEKEERGRGNFPDRFSARQFPNYSSELNVNALLLGDSALYLCASSTAGGYEQYFGPGTRLTVT.

This clonotype was observed at least ten times. V and J are TRBV20-1 and TRBJ1-2, with D possibly being TRBD1 (5 bases). V gave up 3 bases and J gave up 11 bases, with 16 bases separating them. The CDR3 is 12 residues long. Looked up from germline, CDR1 is DFQATT and CDR2 is SNEGSKA (reference sequence). The CDR3 sequence: CSARGPVTGYTF. CDR3 in DNA: TGCAGTGCTAGGGGACCGGTAACGGGATACACCTTC.

The table lists this clonotype with many counts. The chain employs TRBV27 and TRBJ2-3, with D unresolved. Germline assignment: CDR1 MNHEY and CDR2 SMNVEV (reference sequence). With 6 bases removed from V and 5 bases from J, the gap between germline ends came to 15 bases. The CDR3 loop spans 14 amino acids. CDR3 region: CASSFRPRGDTQYF. In nucleotides, the CDR3 is TGTGCCAGCAGCTTCAGGCCACGTGGAGATACGCAGTATTTT.